This T cell receptor beta chain was retrieved from a study of cytomegalovirus exposure and HLA in healthy donors. The PCR made use of 60 Vbeta and 13 Jbeta primers. Only in-frame clones appear in the TCRdb table, and some are missing; sequencing was by immunoSEQ multiplex PCR. The profile shows about 170,000 clones, over 80% of them singletons. Samples came from healthy bone marrow donors. Germline V gene sequence: CDR1 SGHDT, CDR2 YYEEEE. CDR3 length: 14 amino acids. J was trimmed by 5 bases and V by 4 bases; bases with no gene match: 3. The sequencing input was PBMCs. This chain connects TRBV5-6 to TRBJ2-2, with 9 bases fitting TRBD2. This receptor was obtained from a boy aged 2 to 9 in good health and CMV-seronegative. The CDR3 DNA reads TGTGCCAGCAGCGTAGGACTAGCGACCGGGGAGCTGTTTTTT. Amino acids: CASSVGLATGELFF. The full variable domain, in which reference TRBV5-6 and TRBJ2-2 provide the parts outside the CDR3, is DAGVTQSPTHLIKTRGQQVTLRCSPKSGHDTVSWYQQALGQGPQFIFQYYEEEERQRGNFPDRFSGHQFPNYSSELNVNALLLGDSALYLCASSVGLATGELFFGEGSRLTVL.